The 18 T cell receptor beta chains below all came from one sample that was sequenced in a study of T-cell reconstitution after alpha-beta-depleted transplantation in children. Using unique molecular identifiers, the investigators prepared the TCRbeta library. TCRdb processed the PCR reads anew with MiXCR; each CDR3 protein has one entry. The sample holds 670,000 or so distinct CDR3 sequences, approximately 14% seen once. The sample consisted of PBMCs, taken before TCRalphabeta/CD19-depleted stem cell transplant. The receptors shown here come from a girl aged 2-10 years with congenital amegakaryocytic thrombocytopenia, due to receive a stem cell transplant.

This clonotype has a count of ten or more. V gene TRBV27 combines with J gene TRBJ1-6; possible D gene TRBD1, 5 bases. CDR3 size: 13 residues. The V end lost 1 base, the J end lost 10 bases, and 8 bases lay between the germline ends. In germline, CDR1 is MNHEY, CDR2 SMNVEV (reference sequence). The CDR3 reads CASSLLGDSPLHF. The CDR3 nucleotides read TGTGCCAGCAGTTTATTGGGGGACTCACCCCTCCACTTT.

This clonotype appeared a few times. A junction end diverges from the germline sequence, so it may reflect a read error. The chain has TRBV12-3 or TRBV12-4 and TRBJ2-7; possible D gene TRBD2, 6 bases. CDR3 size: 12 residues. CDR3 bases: TGTGCCAGCAGTTTAGTGGGGCTACAGCGGGACTTC. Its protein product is CASSLVGLQRDF.

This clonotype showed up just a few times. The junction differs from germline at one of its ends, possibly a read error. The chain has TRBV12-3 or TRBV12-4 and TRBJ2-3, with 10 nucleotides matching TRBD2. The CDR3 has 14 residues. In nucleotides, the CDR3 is TGTGCCAGCAGTCTAGCGGGGGTTTCAGATACGCAGTATTTT. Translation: CASSLAGVSDTQYF.

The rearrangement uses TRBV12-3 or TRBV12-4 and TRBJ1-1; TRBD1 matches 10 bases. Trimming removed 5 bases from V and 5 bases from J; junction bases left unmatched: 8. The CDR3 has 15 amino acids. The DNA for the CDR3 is TGTGCCAGCAGTATCCGACAGGGGGCGAGGACTGAAGCTTTCTTT. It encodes CASSIRQGARTEAFF.

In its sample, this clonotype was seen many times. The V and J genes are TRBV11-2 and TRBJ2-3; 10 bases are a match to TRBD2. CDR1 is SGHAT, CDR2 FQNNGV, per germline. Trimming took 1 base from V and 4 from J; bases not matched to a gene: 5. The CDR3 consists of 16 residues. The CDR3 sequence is CASSLGPAGGPDTQYF. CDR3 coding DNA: TGTGCCAGCAGCTTAGGACCAGCGGGAGGGCCAGATACGCAGTATTTT.

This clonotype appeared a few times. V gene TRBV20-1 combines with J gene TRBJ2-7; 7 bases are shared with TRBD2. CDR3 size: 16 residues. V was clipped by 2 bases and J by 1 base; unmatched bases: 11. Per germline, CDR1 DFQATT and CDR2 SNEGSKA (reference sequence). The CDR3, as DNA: TGCAGTGCTAGACAAAATGCACCGGGACTATCCTACGAGCAGTACTTC. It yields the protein CSARQNAPGLSYEQYF.

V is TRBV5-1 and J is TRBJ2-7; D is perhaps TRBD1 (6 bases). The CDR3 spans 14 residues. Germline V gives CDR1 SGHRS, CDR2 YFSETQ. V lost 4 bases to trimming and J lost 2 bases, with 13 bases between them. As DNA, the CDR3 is TGCGCCAGCAGCAAACTCAGGGGTGCCTACGAGCAGTACTTC. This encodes CASSKLRGAYEQYF.

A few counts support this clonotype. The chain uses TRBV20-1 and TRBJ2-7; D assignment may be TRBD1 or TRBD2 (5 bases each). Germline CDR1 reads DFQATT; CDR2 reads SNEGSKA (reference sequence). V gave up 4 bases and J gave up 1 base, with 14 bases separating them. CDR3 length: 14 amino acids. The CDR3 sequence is CSAILTGRSYEQYF. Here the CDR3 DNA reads TGCAGTGCTATACTTACGGGACGGTCCTACGAGCAGTACTTC.

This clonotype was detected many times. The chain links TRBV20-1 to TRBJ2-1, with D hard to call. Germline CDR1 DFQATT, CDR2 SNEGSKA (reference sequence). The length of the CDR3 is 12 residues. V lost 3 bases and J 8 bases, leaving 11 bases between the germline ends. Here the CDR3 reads CSASLTDDEQFF. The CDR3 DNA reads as TGCAGTGCTAGTTTAACCGACGATGAGCAGTTCTTC.

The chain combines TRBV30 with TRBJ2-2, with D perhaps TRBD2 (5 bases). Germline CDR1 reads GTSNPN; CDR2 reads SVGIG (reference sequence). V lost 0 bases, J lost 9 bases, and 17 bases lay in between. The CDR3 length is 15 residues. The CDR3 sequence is CAWSVSGIGVWELFF. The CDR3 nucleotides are TGTGCCTGGAGTGTATCGGGGATTGGGGTTTGGGAGCTGTTTTTT.

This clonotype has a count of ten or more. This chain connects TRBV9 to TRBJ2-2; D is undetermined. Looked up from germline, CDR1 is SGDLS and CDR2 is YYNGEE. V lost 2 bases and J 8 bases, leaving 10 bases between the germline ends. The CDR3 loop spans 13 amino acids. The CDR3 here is CASSVNSLGELFF. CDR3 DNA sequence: TGTGCCAGCAGCGTCAATAGCCTGGGGGAGCTGTTTTTT.

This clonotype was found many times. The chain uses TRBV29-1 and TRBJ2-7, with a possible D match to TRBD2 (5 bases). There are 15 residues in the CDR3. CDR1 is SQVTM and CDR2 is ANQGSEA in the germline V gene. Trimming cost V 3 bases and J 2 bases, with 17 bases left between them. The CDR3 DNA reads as TGCAGCGTTGAGCTAATGGGGAGCTCAGCCTACGAGCAGTACTTC. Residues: CSVELMGSSAYEQYF.

The CDR3 nucleotides read TGCAGCGTTGGAAGCATGAGCGGGGGCTACAATGAGCAGTTCTTC. Its translation: CSVGSMSGGYNEQFF. This chain links TRBV29-1 with TRBJ2-1; TRBD2 agrees at 8 bases. Per the germline V gene, CDR1 is SQVTM and CDR2 is ANQGSEA. This CDR3 region has 15 residues. Unmatched junction bases numbered 8, after V lost 4 bases and J lost 3 bases.

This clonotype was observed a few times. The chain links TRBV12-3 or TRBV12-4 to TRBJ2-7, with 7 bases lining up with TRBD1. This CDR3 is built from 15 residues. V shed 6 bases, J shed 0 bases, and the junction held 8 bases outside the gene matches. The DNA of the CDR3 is TGTGCCAGCAGCCGGGACAGATCCTACTCCTACGAGCAGTACTTC. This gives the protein CASSRDRSYSYEQYF.

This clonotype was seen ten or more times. Written as DNA, the CDR3 is TGCGCCAGCAGCGGAACCGGACAGGAAAACTATGGCTACACCTTC. Protein product: CASSGTGQENYGYTF. This sequence joins TRBV5-1 and TRBJ1-2; 7 positions match TRBD1. The length of the CDR3 is 15 residues. Trimming at V came to 4 bases and at J to 2 bases, leaving 8 bases not matched to a gene. Germline loops: CDR1 SGHRS, CDR2 YFSETQ.

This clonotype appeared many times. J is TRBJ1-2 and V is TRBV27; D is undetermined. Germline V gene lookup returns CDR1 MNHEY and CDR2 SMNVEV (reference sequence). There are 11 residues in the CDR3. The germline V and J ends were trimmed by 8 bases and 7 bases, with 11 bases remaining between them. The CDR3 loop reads CASQGPRGYTF. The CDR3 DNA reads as TGTGCCAGCCAAGGTCCTCGTGGCTACACCTTC.

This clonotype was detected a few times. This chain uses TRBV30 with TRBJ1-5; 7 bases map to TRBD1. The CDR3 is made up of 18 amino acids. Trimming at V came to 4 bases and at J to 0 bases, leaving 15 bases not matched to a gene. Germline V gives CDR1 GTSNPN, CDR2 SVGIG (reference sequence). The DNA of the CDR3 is TGTGCCTGGACCAGAAGGGGACAGTCTCTAGGTAGCAATCAGCCCCAGCATTTT. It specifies CAWTRRGQSLGSNQPQHF.

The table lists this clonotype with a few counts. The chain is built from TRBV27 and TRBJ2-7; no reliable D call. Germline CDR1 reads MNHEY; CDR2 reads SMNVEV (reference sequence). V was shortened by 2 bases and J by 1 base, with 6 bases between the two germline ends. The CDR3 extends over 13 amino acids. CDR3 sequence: CASSLRRSYEQYF. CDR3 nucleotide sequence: TGTGCCAGCAGTTTACGGCGATCCTACGAGCAGTACTTC.